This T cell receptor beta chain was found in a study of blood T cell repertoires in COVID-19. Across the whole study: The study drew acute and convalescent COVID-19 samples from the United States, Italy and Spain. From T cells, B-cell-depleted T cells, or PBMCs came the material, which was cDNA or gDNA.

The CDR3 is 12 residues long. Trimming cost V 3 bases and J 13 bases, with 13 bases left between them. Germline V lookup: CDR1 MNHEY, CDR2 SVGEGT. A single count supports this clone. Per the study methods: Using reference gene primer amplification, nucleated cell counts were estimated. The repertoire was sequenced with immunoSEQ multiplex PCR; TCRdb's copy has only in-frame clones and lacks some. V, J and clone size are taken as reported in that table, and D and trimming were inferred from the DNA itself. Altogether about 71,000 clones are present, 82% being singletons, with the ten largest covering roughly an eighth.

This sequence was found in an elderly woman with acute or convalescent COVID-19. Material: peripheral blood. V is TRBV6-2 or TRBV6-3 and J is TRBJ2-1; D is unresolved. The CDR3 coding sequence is TGTGCCAGCAGTTATGTGAGTTCATATCAGTTCTTC. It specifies CASSYVSSYQFF.